The sequence of this TCR beta chain was determined in a study of CD8 T cells in ankylosing spondylitis. This CDR3 is built from 14 residues. Trimming cost V 7 bases and J 8 bases, with 18 bases left between them. In germline, CDR1 is SGHRS, CDR2 YFSETQ. The sample holds many counts of this clonotype. Its target is unknown. TCRdb re-called the 5' RACE reads through MiXCR, storing one row per CDR3 protein. There are 150,000 to 200,000 distinct CDR3 sequences in the sample; around 17% occur only once, and about 8% lies in the top ten. Study results and caveats: Some motif variants were previously reported in reactive arthritis synovial fluid and blood.

The TCR was taken from a male donor with ankylosing spondylitis or in good health (not recorded which). The sequenced sample consisted of blood, either unsorted or a sorted T cell fraction (not recorded which). This chain connects TRBV5-1 to TRBJ1-4; D unresolved. CDR3: CASASGGFDEKLFF. In nucleotides, the CDR3 is TGCGCCAGCGCCAGTGGAGGGTTTGACGAAAAACTGTTTTTT.